This T cell receptor (beta chain) was captured by sequencing in a study of shared clonotypes between healthy human individuals. The naive CD8 subset, CD45RO-negative cells positively selected for CCR7, excluded terminally differentiated effector memory CD45RA+ cells. Replicate PCRs for sorted subsets used roughly 200 ng DNA; this equaled 25,000 to 30,000 T cell genomes. The protocol was immunoSEQ multiplex PCR, while the TCRdb copy is restricted to in-frame clones and leaves out a portion. The table lists over 2 million clones, about 95% of them singletons. Germline CDR1 is SNHLY and CDR2 is FYNNEI. The V end lost 8 bases, the J end lost 2 bases, and 10 bases lay between the germline ends. The CDR3 contains 12 residues.

V usage is TRBV2 and J usage is TRBJ2-7; D remains ambiguous. The TCR was taken from a man aged 18-30 years in good health. The sequenced material came from naive CD8+ T cells sorted from blood. CDR3 amino acids: CASADPPYEQYF. CDR3 DNA sequence: TGTGCCAGCGCTGACCCCCCCTACGAGCAGTACTTC.